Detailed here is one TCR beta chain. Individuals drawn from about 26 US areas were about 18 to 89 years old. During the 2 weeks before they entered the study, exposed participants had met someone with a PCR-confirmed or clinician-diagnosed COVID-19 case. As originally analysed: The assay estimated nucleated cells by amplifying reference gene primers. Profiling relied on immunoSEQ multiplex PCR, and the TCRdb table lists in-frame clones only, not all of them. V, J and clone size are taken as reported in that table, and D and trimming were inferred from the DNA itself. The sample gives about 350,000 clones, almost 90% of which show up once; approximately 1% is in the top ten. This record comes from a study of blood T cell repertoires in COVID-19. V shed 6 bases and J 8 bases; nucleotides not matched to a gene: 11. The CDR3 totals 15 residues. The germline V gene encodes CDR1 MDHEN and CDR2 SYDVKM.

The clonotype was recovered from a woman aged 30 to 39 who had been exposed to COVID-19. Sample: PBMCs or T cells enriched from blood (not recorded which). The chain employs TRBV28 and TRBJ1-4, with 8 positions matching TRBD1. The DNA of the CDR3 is TGTGCCAGCAGCCAGTGGACAGGGTCCGGGGAAAAACTGTTTTTT. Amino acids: CASSQWTGSGEKLFF.